A selection of T cell receptor beta chains follows, all from one sample in a study of T cell responses to AZD1222 COVID-19 vaccine. Method: immunoSEQ multiplex PCR; TCRdb's copy keeps in-frame clones and lacks some. The sample includes 95,000 to 120,000 clones, approximately 88% seen only once; the top ten take 5.5% to 7.5%. This specimen was peripheral blood, taken 28 days after the second AZD1222 dose. The receptors here all came from an adult who received the AZD1222 COVID-19 vaccine. Each CDR3 is given with its conserved first and last residue. The D gene is left open where the match is weak. The size entry is marked missing in some rows and otherwise reads once, few, many or a size class.

D gene: TRBD2; V gene: TRBV6-5; J gene: TRBJ2-3; clone size: NA; CDR3 DNA: TGTGCCAGCAGTTGGAGCGGGGTTAGCACAGATACGCAGTATTTT; CDR3 protein: CASSWSGVSTDTQYF
D gene: NA; V gene: TRBV7-3; J gene: TRBJ2-3; clone size: NA; CDR3 DNA: TGTGCCAGCAGCTTAGGCGGTGGAGTGACAGATACGCAGTATTTT; CDR3 protein: CASSLGGGVTDTQYF
D gene: NA; V gene: TRBV7-2; J gene: TRBJ2-7; clone size: NA; CDR3 DNA: TGTGCCAGCAGCTTTTTAGAAGGCCCCTACGAGCAGTACTTC; CDR3 protein: CASSFLEGPYEQYF
D gene: NA; V gene: TRBV5-1; J gene: TRBJ1-2; clone size: NA; CDR3 DNA: TGCGCCAGCAGCTCGGGCGGACAGAACTATGGCTACACCTTC; CDR3 protein: CASSSGGQNYGYTF
D gene: NA; V gene: TRBV12-3/TRBV12-4; J gene: TRBJ2-7; clone size: NA; CDR3 DNA: TGTGCCAGCAGTTTAGGGAACGAGCAGTACTTC; CDR3 protein: CASSLGNEQYF
D gene: NA; V gene: TRBV6-5; J gene: TRBJ2-3; clone size: NA; CDR3 DNA: TGTGCCAGCAGTTACTTAACAGGGTTCCTCACAGATACGCAGTATTTT; CDR3 protein: CASSYLTGFLTDTQYF
D gene: NA; V gene: TRBV2; J gene: TRBJ2-1; clone size: NA; CDR3 DNA: TGTGCCAGCAGACTACAAGCTTGGGATGGTGAGCAGTTCTTC; CDR3 protein: CASRLQAWDGEQFF
D gene: NA; V gene: TRBV19; J gene: TRBJ1-1; clone size: NA; CDR3 DNA: TGTGCCAGTAGTATAGGGGTCAGGGACACTGAAGCTTTCTTT; CDR3 protein: CASSIGVRDTEAFF
D gene: NA; V gene: TRBV5-6; J gene: TRBJ1-1; clone size: NA; CDR3 DNA: TGTGCCAGCAGTCGGGACGGGGGAGCTTTCTTT; CDR3 protein: CASSRDGGAFF
D gene: NA; V gene: TRBV12-3/TRBV12-4; J gene: TRBJ1-5; clone size: NA; CDR3 DNA: TGTGCCAGCAGTTTAGGGTATCAGCCCCAGCATTTT; CDR3 protein: CASSLGYQPQHF
D gene: TRBD1; V gene: TRBV5-6; J gene: TRBJ2-7; clone size: NA; CDR3 DNA: TGTGCCAGCAGCGGAGGACAGGGCTACGAGCAGTACTTC; CDR3 protein: CASSGGQGYEQYF
D gene: NA; V gene: TRBV20-1; J gene: TRBJ2-5; clone size: NA; CDR3 DNA: TGCAGTGCTAGTCAACAGGCCCAAGAGACCCAGTACTTC; CDR3 protein: CSASQQAQETQYF
D gene: NA; V gene: TRBV7-2; J gene: TRBJ2-7; clone size: NA; CDR3 DNA: TGTGCCAGCAGCTTTGGAGGGGGGCTGCACGAGCAGTACTTC; CDR3 protein: CASSFGGGLHEQYF
D gene: NA; V gene: TRBV18; J gene: TRBJ1-1; clone size: NA; CDR3 DNA: TGTGCCAGCTCACAGGTTCGGAACACTGAAGCTTTCTTT; CDR3 protein: CASSQVRNTEAFF
D gene: TRBD1; V gene: TRBV19; J gene: TRBJ1-6; clone size: NA; CDR3 DNA: TGTGCCAGTAGTGCTTTGACAGGGAGCTCCTATAATTCACCCCTCCACTTT; CDR3 protein: CASSALTGSSYNSPLHF
D gene: NA; V gene: TRBV10-2; J gene: TRBJ1-2; clone size: NA; CDR3 DNA: TGCGCCAGCAGTGAGTCAGAGATTAACTATGGCTACACCTTC; CDR3 protein: CASSESEINYGYTF
D gene: NA; V gene: TRBV10-1; J gene: TRBJ1-1; clone size: NA; CDR3 DNA: TGCGCCAGCAGGCCGAACACGGACGGGCCTGAAGCTTTCTTT; CDR3 protein: CASRPNTDGPEAFF
D gene: NA; V gene: TRBV3-1/TRBV3-2; J gene: TRBJ1-1; clone size: NA; CDR3 DNA: TGTGCCAGCAGCTCAAGACAGGCGACTGAAGCTTTCTTT; CDR3 protein: CASSSRQATEAFF
D gene: TRBD2; V gene: TRBV6-4; J gene: TRBJ2-1; clone size: NA; CDR3 DNA: TGTGCCAGCAGTGCCGAGCGGGGGGGATATAATGAGCAGTTCTTC; CDR3 protein: CASSAERGGYNEQFF
D gene: NA; V gene: TRBV9; J gene: TRBJ2-5; clone size: NA; CDR3 DNA: TGTGCCAGCAGTCGGAGCGGAGCCCAAGAGACCCAGTACTTC; CDR3 protein: CASSRSGAQETQYF
D gene: NA; V gene: TRBV5-4; J gene: TRBJ1-1; clone size: NA; CDR3 DNA: TGTGCCAGCAGCTTGGCCTATTCAGGGTCGATCACTGAAGCTTTCTTT; CDR3 protein: CASSLAYSGSITEAFF
D gene: NA; V gene: TRBV29-1; J gene: TRBJ1-2; clone size: NA; CDR3 DNA: TGCAGCGTTCTGGGGGCCGGTGGCTACACCTTC; CDR3 protein: CSVLGAGGYTF
D gene: NA; V gene: TRBV19; J gene: TRBJ1-1; clone size: NA; CDR3 DNA: TGTGCCAGTACCTTGGACAGGAACACTGAAGCTTTCTTT; CDR3 protein: CASTLDRNTEAFF
D gene: NA; V gene: TRBV4-2; J gene: TRBJ1-1; clone size: NA; CDR3 DNA: TGTGCCAGCAGCTCGTGGGAAGGCAGTCACACTGAAGCTTTCTTT; CDR3 protein: CASSSWEGSHTEAFF
D gene: NA; V gene: TRBV6-6; J gene: TRBJ2-2; clone size: NA; CDR3 DNA: TGTGCCAGCAGTCCCACAGATTCGTTCTCGTTTAACACCGGGGAGCTGTTTTTT; CDR3 protein: CASSPTDSFSFNTGELFF
D gene: TRBD1; V gene: TRBV18; J gene: TRBJ1-1; clone size: once; CDR3 DNA: TGTGCCAGCTCCGGGACAGGGGGCACTGAAGCTTTCTTT; CDR3 protein: CASSGTGGTEAFF
D gene: NA; V gene: TRBV12-3/TRBV12-4; J gene: TRBJ1-2; clone size: NA; CDR3 DNA: TGTGCCAGCAGTTCGCGGGGATATGGCTACACCTTC; CDR3 protein: CASSSRGYGYTF
D gene: NA; V gene: TRBV5-4; J gene: TRBJ1-5; clone size: NA; CDR3 DNA: TGTGCCAGCAGCTATCGGACGGGCAAGGGAACTAGCAATCAGCCCCAGCATTTT; CDR3 protein: CASSYRTGKGTSNQPQHF
D gene: NA; V gene: TRBV11-2; J gene: TRBJ1-4; clone size: NA; CDR3 DNA: TGTGCCAGCAGCAACCTCGCGGGGGGCAGCTTGGACGAAAAACTGTTTTTT; CDR3 protein: CASSNLAGGSLDEKLFF
D gene: NA; V gene: TRBV7-8; J gene: TRBJ1-2; clone size: NA; CDR3 DNA: TGTGCCAGCAGCCCCGGGACCCTCTATGGCTACACCTTC; CDR3 protein: CASSPGTLYGYTF
D gene: NA; V gene: TRBV27; J gene: TRBJ2-1; clone size: NA; CDR3 DNA: TGTGCCAGCAGTAACTCCTACAATGAGCAGTTCTTC; CDR3 protein: CASSNSYNEQFF
D gene: TRBD1; V gene: TRBV7-2; J gene: TRBJ1-4; clone size: once; CDR3 DNA: TGTGCCAGCAGCCGGACAGGGGGCCTTGAAAAACTGTTTTTT; CDR3 protein: CASSRTGGLEKLFF
D gene: NA; V gene: TRBV19; J gene: TRBJ1-5; clone size: NA; CDR3 DNA: TGTGCCAGTAGTATTTGGCGCTCACGGGCCCGGGGTAATCAGCCCCAGCATTTT; CDR3 protein: CASSIWRSRARGNQPQHF
D gene: NA; V gene: TRBV15; J gene: TRBJ2-6; clone size: NA; CDR3 DNA: TGTGCCACCAGCAGAGGAGCTTCCGGGGCCAACGTCCTGACTTTC; CDR3 protein: CATSRGASGANVLTF
D gene: TRBD1; V gene: TRBV28; J gene: TRBJ1-4; clone size: NA; CDR3 DNA: TGTGCCAGCAGGCAATTCGGGACAGGCCTTAATGAAAAACTGTTTTTT; CDR3 protein: CASRQFGTGLNEKLFF
D gene: NA; V gene: TRBV2; J gene: TRBJ1-3; clone size: once; CDR3 DNA: TGTGCCAGCAGTGATTCCCTTCAGGGAAACACCATATATTTT; CDR3 protein: CASSDSLQGNTIYF
D gene: NA; V gene: TRBV5-8; J gene: TRBJ1-1; clone size: NA; CDR3 DNA: TGTGCCAGCAGCTTATCAATCTGGCCAGGCATGAACACTGAAGCTTTCTTT; CDR3 protein: CASSLSIWPGMNTEAFF
D gene: NA; V gene: TRBV11-1; J gene: TRBJ1-2; clone size: NA; CDR3 DNA: TGTGCCAGCAGCCTAGGGAACTACTATGGCTACACCTTC; CDR3 protein: CASSLGNYYGYTF
D gene: NA; V gene: TRBV27; J gene: TRBJ2-7; clone size: NA; CDR3 DNA: TGTGCCAGCAGTTTGGGCGGATCATACGAGCAGTACTTC; CDR3 protein: CASSLGGSYEQYF
D gene: TRBD1; V gene: TRBV6-5; J gene: TRBJ2-3; clone size: NA; CDR3 DNA: TGTGCCAGCAGGACTGGACAGGGGCCTTCAGATACGCAGTATTTT; CDR3 protein: CASRTGQGPSDTQYF
D gene: TRBD2; V gene: TRBV7-2; J gene: TRBJ2-7; clone size: once; CDR3 DNA: TGTGCCAGCAGCTTAGCGGCTAGCGGGGTTTACGAGCAGTACTTC; CDR3 protein: CASSLAASGVYEQYF
D gene: NA; V gene: TRBV2; J gene: TRBJ1-1; clone size: NA; CDR3 DNA: TGTGCCAGCAGTCTACATGAGAACACTGAAGCTTTCTTT; CDR3 protein: CASSLHENTEAFF
D gene: TRBD1; V gene: TRBV4-3; J gene: TRBJ1-6; clone size: NA; CDR3 DNA: TGCGCCAGCAGCCAAGATTGGGACAGGCGAGCACCCCTCCACTTT; CDR3 protein: CASSQDWDRRAPLHF
D gene: NA; V gene: TRBV5-5; J gene: TRBJ1-1; clone size: NA; CDR3 DNA: TGTGCCAGCAGCTTGTCGGGGCAGGGGAGAGCTGAAGCTTTCTTT; CDR3 protein: CASSLSGQGRAEAFF
D gene: TRBD1; V gene: TRBV4-3; J gene: TRBJ1-2; clone size: NA; CDR3 DNA: TGCGCCAGCAGCCAAGATCGAAGTGCAGGGGGGGAATATGGCTACACCTTC; CDR3 protein: CASSQDRSAGGEYGYTF
D gene: NA; V gene: TRBV7-3; J gene: TRBJ1-1; clone size: once; CDR3 DNA: TGTGCCAGCAGTTCGATTGGGGGGATGACTGAAGCTTTCTTT; CDR3 protein: CASSSIGGMTEAFF
D gene: NA; V gene: TRBV11-3; J gene: TRBJ1-1; clone size: NA; CDR3 DNA: TGTGCCAGCAGCCCAGGGGTGCCCGGGGTTGAAGCTTTCTTT; CDR3 protein: CASSPGVPGVEAFF
D gene: NA; V gene: TRBV7-3; J gene: TRBJ2-6; clone size: once; CDR3 DNA: TGTGCCAGCAGCTTGGGGTCGGGCGGTGCTGGGGCCAACGTCCTGACTTTC; CDR3 protein: CASSLGSGGAGANVLTF
D gene: NA; V gene: TRBV19; J gene: TRBJ2-3; clone size: NA; CDR3 DNA: TGTGCCAGTAGACAAAAGGGCCGCACAGATACGCAGTATTTT; CDR3 protein: CASRQKGRTDTQYF
D gene: TRBD1; V gene: TRBV5-1; J gene: TRBJ1-4; clone size: NA; CDR3 DNA: TGCGCCAGCAGCCCGGGGACAGTTCCTTTTGGGAGTAATGAAAAACTGTTTTTT; CDR3 protein: CASSPGTVPFGSNEKLFF
D gene: NA; V gene: TRBV7-7; J gene: TRBJ2-7; clone size: NA; CDR3 DNA: TGTGCCAGCAGCTTCCAGGAAGGGGGCGAGCAGTACTTC; CDR3 protein: CASSFQEGGEQYF
D gene: NA; V gene: TRBV7-8; J gene: TRBJ1-4; clone size: NA; CDR3 DNA: TGTGCCAGCTCGTTGGGACCGAATGAAAAACTGTTTTTT; CDR3 protein: CASSLGPNEKLFF
D gene: NA; V gene: TRBV24-1; J gene: TRBJ1-2; clone size: NA; CDR3 DNA: TGTGCCACCAGTGAATCCGACAGAAACTATGGCTACACCTTC; CDR3 protein: CATSESDRNYGYTF
D gene: NA; V gene: TRBV6-5; J gene: TRBJ1-2; clone size: NA; CDR3 DNA: TGTGCCAGCAGTTATGAGGGCGGCTACACCTTC; CDR3 protein: CASSYEGGYTF